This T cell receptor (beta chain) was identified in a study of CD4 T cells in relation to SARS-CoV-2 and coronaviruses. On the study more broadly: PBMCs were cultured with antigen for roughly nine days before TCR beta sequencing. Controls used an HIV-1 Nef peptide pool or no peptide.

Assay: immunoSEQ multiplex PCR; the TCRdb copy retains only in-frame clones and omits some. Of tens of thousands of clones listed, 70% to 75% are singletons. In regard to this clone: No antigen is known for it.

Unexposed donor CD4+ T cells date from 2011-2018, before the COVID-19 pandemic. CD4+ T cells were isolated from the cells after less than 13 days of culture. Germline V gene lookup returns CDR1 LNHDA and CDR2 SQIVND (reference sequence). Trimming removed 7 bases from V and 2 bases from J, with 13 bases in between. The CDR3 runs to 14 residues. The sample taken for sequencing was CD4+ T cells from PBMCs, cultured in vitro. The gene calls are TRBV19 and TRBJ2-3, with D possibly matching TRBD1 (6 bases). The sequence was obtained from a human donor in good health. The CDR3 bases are TGTGCCAGTAATGCCGGGACAATCACAGATACGCAGTATTTT. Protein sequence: CASNAGTITDTQYF.